Below, 32 T cell receptor beta chains from the same sample are listed, as sequenced in a study of cytomegalovirus exposure and HLA in healthy donors. Vbeta (60) and Jbeta (13) primers were used in the PCR. Repertoires were generated with immunoSEQ multiplex PCR, while TCRdb's copy carries only in-frame clones and drops some. In the table there are roughly 59,000 clones, 55% to 75% of which are singletons. Specimen: PBMCs. The receptors originated from a man in his forties or fifties in good health and CMV-seropositive.

V usage is TRBV30 and J usage is TRBJ1-5; 7 bases agree with TRBD1. Per the germline V gene, CDR1 is GTSNPN and CDR2 is SVGIG (reference sequence). This CDR3 comprises 14 residues. Unmatched junction bases numbered 7, after V lost 1 base and J lost 7 bases. CDR3 DNA: TGTGCCTGGAGTGGACAGGGTGGGAAACAGCCCCAGCATTTT. Its translation is CAWSGQGGKQPQHF.

V usage is TRBV4-3 and J usage is TRBJ2-5; D is possibly TRBD2 (6 bases). CDR3 size: 13 residues. Trimming stripped 4 bases from V and 5 bases from J, with 11 bases between. Germline values: CDR1 LGHNA, CDR2 YSLEER. CDR3 residues: CASSLGLSETQYF. The DNA of the CDR3 is TGCGCCAGCAGCCTGGGACTGTCGGAGACCCAGTACTTC.

A few counts support this clone. The chain combines TRBV18 with TRBJ2-7, with TRBD2 matching 7 bases. Germline V lookup: CDR1 KGHSH, CDR2 LQKENI. There are 14 residues in the CDR3. The junction had 1 base not matched to a gene; V was cut back by 0 bases and J by 2 bases. This chain's CDR3 is CASSPPAGAYEQYF. The CDR3 bases are TGTGCCAGCTCACCACCGGCGGGAGCCTACGAGCAGTACTTC.

The V and J genes are TRBV6-6 and TRBJ1-2, with D possibly TRBD1 on 6 matching bases. Trimming cost V 5 bases and J 6 bases, with 10 bases left between them. The CDR3 runs to 12 residues. Germline V gene data show CDR1 as MNHNY and CDR2 as SVGAGI (reference sequence). CDR3 sequence (DNA): TGTGCCAGCAGTCTACAGGGAAATGGCTACACCTTC. Its protein product is CASSLQGNGYTF.

The V and J genes are TRBV7-9 and TRBJ2-5, with TRBD1 matching over 7 bases. The V gene's germline CDR1 is SEHNR and CDR2 FQNEAQ (reference sequence). The V and J ends lost 5 bases and 1 base, in that order; junction bases with no gene match: 1. CDR3 length: 13 amino acids. CDR3 sequence (DNA): TGTGCCAGCAGCCGACAGGGCCAAGAGACCCAGTACTTC. Translating gives CASSRQGQETQYF.

The V gene is TRBV2, the J gene TRBJ2-4; 9 bases agree with TRBD1. Trimming removed 2 bases from V and 0 bases from J; junction bases left unmatched: 17. The CDR3 runs to 21 residues. The germline CDR1 and CDR2 sequences are SNHLY and FYNNEI. The CDR3 nucleotides read TGTGCCAGCAGTGAATGGTCAGGCGTGGTAGGACAGGGGATAGCCAAAAACATTCAGTACTTC. Its protein is CASSEWSGVVGQGIAKNIQYF.

To note about this clone: The junction differs from germline at one of its ends, possibly a read error. J is TRBJ1-2 and V is TRBV7-7; possibly TRBD1 for D (5 bases). CDR1 is SSHAT, CDR2 FNYEAQ, per germline (reference sequence). This CDR3 region has 20 residues. DNA of the CDR3: TGTGCTAGCAGCTTAGCGAAAAGGGCAGGGAAGATGCCGGCTAACTATGGCTACACCTTC. Translating it yields CASSLAKRAGKMPANYGYTF.

This sequence joins TRBV5-1 and TRBJ2-5, with D possibly matching TRBD2 (5 bases). The CDR3 has 14 residues. CDR1 and CDR2 (germline): SGHRS, YFSETQ. The V end was cut by 4 bases, the J end by 1 base, with 11 bases between. The CDR3 loop reads CASSQGLPQETQYF. CDR3 DNA: TGCGCCAGCAGCCAAGGACTCCCCCAAGAGACCCAGTACTTC.

This clone has just a few counts. V and J are TRBV2 and TRBJ2-2, with 11 bases aligning to TRBD1. Germline V gene data show CDR1 as SNHLY and CDR2 as FYNNEI. The CDR3 runs 16 residues. Losses at the gene ends were 7 bases for V and 4 bases for J; bases not matched to a gene: 8. The DNA for the CDR3 is TGTGCCAGCAAAGAGTCCGGGACAGGGGGCACCGGGGAGCTGTTTTTT. Translated: CASKESGTGGTGELFF.

This chain links TRBV30 with TRBJ2-2; tentative D call: TRBD2 (7 bases). The CDR3 covers 13 residues. V was pared by 8 bases and J by 1 base, with 11 bases between. The germline gives CDR1 GTSNPN, CDR2 SVGIG (reference sequence). CDR3 sequence reads: CARGAENTGELFF. DNA for the CDR3: TGTGCCCGGGGGGCGGAGAACACCGGGGAGCTGTTTTTT. The complete variable domain, with remaining parts taken from reference TRBV30 and TRBJ2-2, reads SQTIHQWPATLVQPVGSPLSLECTVEGTSNPNLYWYRQAAGRGLQLLFYSVGIGQISSEVPQNLSASRPQDRQFILSSKKLLLSDSGFYLCARGAENTGELFFGEGSRLTVL.

The CDR3 region has the DNA TGTGCCAGTAGTTCGGGGTTAGACTATGGCTACACCTTC. Protein: CASSSGLDYGYTF. V and J are TRBV19 and TRBJ1-2, with no clear D. V lost 5 bases, J lost 3 bases, and 10 bases lay in between. The CDR3 extends over 13 amino acids. From germline, CDR1 is LNHDA and CDR2 SQIVND (reference sequence).

This chain links TRBV5-5 with TRBJ2-5; D remains ambiguous. CDR3 length: 13 amino acids. The germline V and J ends were trimmed by 0 bases and 1 base, with 4 bases remaining between them. Germline V gene data show CDR1 as SGHKS and CDR2 as YYEKEE (reference sequence). The CDR3 nucleotides read TGTGCCAGCAGCTTGGAGCCCCAAGAGACCCAGTACTTC. It yields the protein CASSLEPQETQYF.

The J gene is TRBJ1-6, the V gene TRBV7-2, with TRBD1 as a possible D gene (6 bases). V gave up 1 base and J gave up 5 bases, with 9 bases separating them. The CDR3 contains 15 residues. Germline CDR1 reads SGHTA; CDR2 reads FQGNSA. The CDR3 region is CASSLDQGNNSPLHF. For the CDR3, the DNA is TGTGCCAGCAGCTTAGACCAGGGGAATAATTCACCCCTCCACTTT.

This clone was observed a few times. The chain joins TRBV7-9 to TRBJ1-1; 7 positions agree with TRBD1. Per the germline V gene, CDR1 is SEHNR and CDR2 is FQNEAQ (reference sequence). This CDR3 is built from 15 residues. Unmatched junction bases numbered 5, after V lost 3 bases and J lost 1 base. CDR3 loop: CASSLRAGGNTEAFF. For the CDR3, the DNA is TGTGCCAGCAGCTTGAGGGCAGGGGGGAACACTGAAGCTTTCTTT.

The J gene is TRBJ2-2, the V gene TRBV19, with D possibly matching TRBD1 (6 bases). Trimming shortened V by 9 bases and J by 3 bases, and 26 bases separated the two germline ends. This CDR3 spans 18 amino acids. Germline V gene lookup returns CDR1 LNHDA and CDR2 SQIVND (reference sequence). CDR3 loop: CASARSLRGMAYTGELFF. The CDR3 DNA reads as TGTGCCAGCGCACGTTCGCTCAGGGGTATGGCGTACACCGGGGAGCTGTTTTTT.

This chain links TRBV4-1 with TRBJ2-5; 12 nucleotides agree with TRBD2. The CDR3 contains 18 residues. V lost 0 bases to trimming and J lost 5 bases; unmatched junction nucleotides: 10. Germline assignment: CDR1 MGHRA and CDR2 YSYEKL. CDR3 DNA sequence: TGCGCCAGCAGCCAAGATTGGTCTAGCGGGGGGGAGTGGGAGACCCAGTACTTC. Its translation: CASSQDWSSGGEWETQYF.

This rearrangement joins TRBV2 to TRBJ2-7; 8 positions match TRBD2. The CDR3 extends over 15 amino acids. Germline assignment: CDR1 SNHLY and CDR2 FYNNEI. V dropped 11 bases and J dropped 1; count of bases not matched to a gene: 13. The CDR3 DNA reads as TGTGCCGAACGGGGGCTAGCGGGTATTTCCTACGAGCAGTACTTC. Translated, it gives CAERGLAGISYEQYF.

The chain is built from TRBV6-5 and TRBJ1-2; no clear D gene. The V and J ends lost 4 bases and 7 bases respectively, with 10 bases between them. CDR3 length equals 12 residues. Germline CDR1 is MNHEY and CDR2 is SVGAGI. The CDR3 loop reads CASSSRGGGYTF. The CDR3 DNA reads as TGTGCCAGCAGTTCCCGAGGTGGTGGCTACACCTTC.

J is TRBJ1-1 and V is TRBV2; a possible D gene is TRBD1 (5 bases). Germline CDR1 reads SNHLY; CDR2 reads FYNNEI. The CDR3 sequence is 13 residues long. V was shortened by 7 bases and J by 1 base, with 10 bases between the two germline ends. The CDR3 sequence is CASKPQGNTEAFF. The CDR3 nucleotides read TGTGCCAGCAAACCCCAGGGGAACACTGAAGCTTTCTTT.

This chain uses TRBV5-1 with TRBJ2-7; tentatively, D is TRBD2 (5 bases). Trimming removed 2 bases from V and 1 base from J, with 13 bases in between. CDR3 length equals 15 residues. CDR1 and CDR2 (germline): SGHRS, YFSETQ. CDR3 coding DNA: TGCGCCAGCAGCTTTTTTGAGGGAGCTTCCTACGAGCAGTACTTC. Amino acids: CASSFFEGASYEQYF.

This clone was detected only once. The V and J genes are TRBV5-1 and TRBJ2-3; 7 nucleotides line up with TRBD1. The ends lost 2 bases at V and 3 bases at J; junction bases unmatched: 0. Germline CDR1 and CDR2: SGHRS and YFSETQ. The CDR3 consists of 13 residues. Written as DNA, the CDR3 is TGCGCCAGCAGCTTACAGGGGACAGATACGCAGTATTTT. This sequence encodes CASSLQGTDTQYF.

This clone was recorded once. This sequence joins TRBV5-4 and TRBJ1-2; 7 bases are a match to TRBD1. Germline V gene data show CDR1 as SGHNT and CDR2 as YYREEE (reference sequence). The CDR3 contains 14 residues. With V trimmed by 3 bases and J by 4 bases, 6 bases remained unmatched. DNA for the CDR3: TGTGCCAGCAGCTCGGGACAGAAAGCCTATGGCTACACCTTC. Its protein is CASSSGQKAYGYTF.

The J gene is TRBJ2-7, the V gene TRBV2, with 10 bases aligning to TRBD2. Looked up from germline, CDR1 is SNHLY and CDR2 is FYNNEI. The CDR3 totals 14 residues. Trimming cost V 8 bases and J 3 bases; bases outside gene matches: 7. The CDR3 region has the DNA TGTGCCAGCGGTGGGACTAGCGCGAACTACGAGCAGTACTTC. It translates to CASGGTSANYEQYF.

This clone was counted only a few times. The chain has TRBV13 and TRBJ2-1, with D unresolved. Germline loops: CDR1 PRHDT, CDR2 FYEKMQ (reference sequence). Trimming removed 7 bases from V and 12 bases from J, with 10 bases in between. The CDR3 is made up of 10 amino acids. For the CDR3, the DNA is TGTGCCAGCATCCAGGTCCGGCAGTTCTTC. Translation: CASIQVRQFF.

The chain joins TRBV5-1 to TRBJ2-3; D might be TRBD2 (5 bases). The CDR3 is 14 amino acids. V lost 4 bases and J lost 0, with 9 bases in between. Germline V lookup: CDR1 SGHRS, CDR2 YFSETQ. The CDR3 sequence is CASSGRTSTDTQYF. DNA of the CDR3: TGCGCCAGCAGCGGGCGGACTAGCACAGATACGCAGTATTTT. Full variable domain (missing parts from reference TRBV5-1 and TRBJ2-3): KAGVTQTPRYLIKTRGQQVTLSCSPISGHRSVSWYQQTPGQGLQFLFEYFSETQRNKGNFPGRFSGRQFSNSRSEMNVSTLELGDSALYLCASSGRTSTDTQYFGPGTRLTVL.

The V call is TRBV11-3, the J call TRBJ2-1; a possible D gene is TRBD1 (6 bases). Trimming stripped 3 bases from V and 4 bases from J, with 16 bases between. Germline assignment: CDR1 SGHNT and CDR2 YENEEA. CDR3 length: 16 amino acids. CDR3 sequence reads: CASSFFSGTTYNEQFF. The CDR3 bases are TGTGCCAGCAGCTTCTTTTCCGGGACAACGTACAATGAGCAGTTCTTC.

This rearrangement joins TRBV11-2 to TRBJ2-1; 11 bases match TRBD2. The CDR3 runs 15 residues. V trimming: 6 bases; J trimming: 5 bases; junction bases outside the gene matches: 6. From germline, CDR1 is SGHAT and CDR2 FQNNGV. DNA of the CDR3: TGTGCCAGCAGTTCCCTAGCGGGGGGTAACAATGAGCAGTTCTTC. Protein sequence: CASSSLAGGNNEQFF.

V usage is TRBV19 and J usage is TRBJ1-3, with 7 positions matching TRBD1. This CDR3 comprises 16 residues. J was trimmed by 0 bases and V by 5 bases; bases with no gene match: 7. Germline V gene data show CDR1 as LNHDA and CDR2 as SQIVND (reference sequence). The CDR3: CASSETGTVSGNTIYF. As DNA, the CDR3 is TGTGCCAGTAGTGAAACCGGGACAGTCTCTGGAAACACCATATATTTT.

This clone was seen a few times. The genes are TRBV2 and TRBJ1-1; tentative D call: TRBD1 (5 bases). V lost 5 bases and J 5 bases, leaving 15 bases between the germline ends. Germline lookup yields CDR1 SNHLY and CDR2 FYNNEI. This CDR3 has 14 residues. The CDR3 DNA sequence: TGTGCCAGCAGTTACAGGAACGTGGGAACTGAAGCTTTCTTT. Protein product: CASSYRNVGTEAFF.

This rearrangement joins TRBV7-9 to TRBJ2-2; 8 bases map to TRBD1. Germline V lookup: CDR1 SEHNR, CDR2 FQNEAQ (reference sequence). This CDR3 contains 13 residues. V lost 7 bases to trimming and J lost 6 bases; unmatched junction nucleotides: 4. This CDR3 is CASKLQGAGELFF. CDR3 in DNA: TGTGCCAGCAAACTACAGGGGGCCGGGGAGCTGTTTTTT.

J is TRBJ2-3 and V is TRBV7-2, with TRBD2 matching 13 bases. Losses at the gene ends were 5 bases for V and 4 bases for J; bases not matched to a gene: 6. The germline CDR1 and CDR2 sequences are SGHTA and FQGNSA. The CDR3 totals 16 residues. The CDR3 sequence is CASSPGTSGMPDTQYF. CDR3 nucleotide sequence: TGTGCCAGCAGCCCGGGGACTAGCGGGATGCCAGATACGCAGTATTTT.

The chain carries TRBV18 and TRBJ2-6; TRBD2 aligns across 9 bases. Trimming removed 6 bases from V and 3 bases from J; junction bases left unmatched: 12. The CDR3 contains 18 residues. Germline V gives CDR1 KGHSH, CDR2 LQKENI. The DNA for the CDR3 is TGTGCCAGCTCCCCTCAGGCAGCGGGAGGAGGTGGGGCCAACGTCCTGACTTTC. This codes for CASSPQAAGGGGANVLTF.